The subject of this entry is one T cell receptor beta chain. Its antigen remains undetermined. The likely explanation is a read error, given a far larger clone one base away. The sample contains more than one DNA sequence encoding this CDR3. The entry originates in a study of shared clonotypes between healthy human individuals (dated by TCRdb to about 2020). Study-level background: A couple of women and a few men aged 18 to 49 years were included in the cohort. To increase sequencing depth and limit assay-specific biases, TCR repertoire library preparation and sequencing were carried out by different laboratories using diverse techniques. Blood TCR repertoires of four to six healthy adults were deeply sequenced to estimate repertoire size and the extent of clonotype sharing between individuals. Per donor, leukapheresis produced somewhere between about 0.94 and 8.9 billion PBMCs.

The germline V gene specifies MNHEY as CDR1 and SVGAGI as CDR2. The CDR3 runs 12 residues from the cysteine to the phenylalanine. Of the read, only the CDR3 DNA is kept; its 36 bases are in frame from base 1. The donors were healthy, HIV-negative adults who had no recently reported acute infections or vaccinations. Every donor was a Caucasian adult residing in Nashville, Tennessee, USA. For unsorted samples, tens of millions of PBMCs were counted, and genomic DNA was extracted using the QIAamp DNA Blood Mini kit. After blood collection by leukapheresis, PBMCs were isolated using Ficoll-Histopaque density gradient centrifugation and then cryopreserved in the vapor phase of liquid nitrogen. Using the deep immunoSEQ assay, multiplex PCR amplified TCR CDR3 regions from genomic DNA. Genomic DNA extracted from each cell subset was distributed evenly over all wells of several immunoSEQ 96-well plates, and each plate served as one replicate. For unsorted PBMC, roughly 0.3 ug of genomic DNA, equivalent to approximately 30,000 T cell genomes, went into each replicate PCR. Ten immunoSEQ deep assay plates were used to sequence unsorted PBMC genomic DNA. Purified libraries were quantified with a Qubit 3.0 fluorometer, sized on a Bioanalyzer 2100, and re-quantified with the KAPA Library Quantification kit. A separate single-read 150-cycle Illumina NextSeq 550 flow cell was used to sequence each immunoSEQ 96-well plate. In the paper's pipeline: Because the immunoSEQ output held only junctional sequences and lacked quality scores, the filtering could not match the filtering applied to full-length reads. To assign V/J genes and CDR3, sequences were annotated using PyIR, a Python wrapper for IgBLAST v1.9, with IMGT germline references. Reads were removed for weak V/J assignments (E-value above 1e-6), missing CDR3, stop codons, out-of-frame junctions, or ambiguous translated residues. V3J clonotypes were defined as sequences sharing the same inferred V gene, J gene, and CDR3 amino acid sequence. Percentage overlap between repertoires was computed as shared unique clonotypes divided by the size of the smaller repertoire. Richness of each repertoire was evaluated using RTK rarefaction, the Chao1 estimator, and Recon v2.1 estimates of unobserved clonotypes. Entries here come from immuneACCESS through TCRdb and include only in-frame sequences with V and J called. Some clones fail to appear in such tables; in the studies checked, an unresolved V gene covers under half of the shortfall, and the cause of the remainder is unknown. The V and J calls and the clone size are those of that table, but D and trimming were determined from the DNA. The sample table records more than 400,000 clones; roughly 80% of these occur just once. The ten largest clones represent over 9.5% of the sample.

General study outcomes and caveats: Based on pairwise subsampling, the degree of clonotype sharing among donors was expected to be affected by sequencing depth. Only blood was sampled, and tissue TCR repertoires likely differ from those in blood. Because the study included a small number of donors, the genetic and exposure-history diversity represented was limited.

The receptor was derived from a woman aged 40 to 55 in good health. Some clones in this sample may be carry-over from other donors' samples. The sample consisted of PBMCs. The sequence is built from TRBV6-5 and TRBJ2-7, with a weak D call of TRBD1 (6 bases match). The bases read TGTGCCAGCAGGAGGACAGATTACGAGCAGTACTTT. The resulting protein is CASRRTDYEQYF.